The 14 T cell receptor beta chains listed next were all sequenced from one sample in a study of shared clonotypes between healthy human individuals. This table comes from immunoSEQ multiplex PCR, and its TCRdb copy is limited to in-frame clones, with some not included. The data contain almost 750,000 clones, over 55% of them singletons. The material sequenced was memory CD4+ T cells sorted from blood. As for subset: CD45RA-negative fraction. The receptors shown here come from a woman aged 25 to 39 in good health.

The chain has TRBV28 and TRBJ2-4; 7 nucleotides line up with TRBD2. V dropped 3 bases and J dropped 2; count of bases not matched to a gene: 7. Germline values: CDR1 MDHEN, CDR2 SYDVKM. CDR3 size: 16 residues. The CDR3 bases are TGTGCCAGCAGTTTGTGGGAGGGCGCGTCCAAAAACATTCAGTACTTC. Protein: CASSLWEGASKNIQYF.

In DNA form, the CDR3 reads TGTGCCATCAGGCCCGGTGCGAACGAAAAACTGTTTTTT. It codes for CAIRPGANEKLFF. The chain employs TRBV10-3 and TRBJ1-4; no clear D. This CDR3 has 13 amino acids. Germline CDR1 is ENHRY and CDR2 is SYGVKD. The V gene lost 6 bases and the J gene lost 8 bases, with 13 bases spanning the gap.

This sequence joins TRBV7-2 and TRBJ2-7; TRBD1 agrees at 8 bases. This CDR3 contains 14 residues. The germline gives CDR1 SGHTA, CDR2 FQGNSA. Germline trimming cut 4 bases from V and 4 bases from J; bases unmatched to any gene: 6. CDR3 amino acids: CASSSGGSVYEQYF. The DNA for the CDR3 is TGTGCCAGCAGCTCAGGGGGCTCGGTTTACGAGCAGTACTTC.

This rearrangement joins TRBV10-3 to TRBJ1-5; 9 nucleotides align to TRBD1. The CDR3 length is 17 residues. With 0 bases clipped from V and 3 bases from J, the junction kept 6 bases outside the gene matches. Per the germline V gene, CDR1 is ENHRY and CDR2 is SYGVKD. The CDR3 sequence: CAISESKGQGDNQPQHF. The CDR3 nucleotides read TGTGCCATCAGTGAGTCGAAGGGACAGGGCGACAATCAGCCCCAGCATTTT.

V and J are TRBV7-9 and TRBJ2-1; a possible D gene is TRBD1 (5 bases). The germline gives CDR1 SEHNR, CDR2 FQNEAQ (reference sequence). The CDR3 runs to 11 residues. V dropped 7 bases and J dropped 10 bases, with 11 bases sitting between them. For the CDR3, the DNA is TGTGCCAGCACCCCAGGGTGGGAGCAGTTCTTC. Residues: CASTPGWEQFF.

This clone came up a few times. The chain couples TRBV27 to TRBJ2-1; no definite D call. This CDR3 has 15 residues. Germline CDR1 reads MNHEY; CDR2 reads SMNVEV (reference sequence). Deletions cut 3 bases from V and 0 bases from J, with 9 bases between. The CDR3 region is CASSLGESSYNEQFF. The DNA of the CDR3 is TGTGCCAGCAGTTTGGGCGAGAGCTCCTACAATGAGCAGTTCTTC.

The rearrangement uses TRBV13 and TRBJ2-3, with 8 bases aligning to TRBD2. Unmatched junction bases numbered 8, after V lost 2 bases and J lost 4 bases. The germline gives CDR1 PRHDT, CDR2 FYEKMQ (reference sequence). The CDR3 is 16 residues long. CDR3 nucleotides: TGTGCCAGCAGCTTATGGCTAGCGGGTAGCGCAGATACGCAGTATTTT. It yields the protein CASSLWLAGSADTQYF.

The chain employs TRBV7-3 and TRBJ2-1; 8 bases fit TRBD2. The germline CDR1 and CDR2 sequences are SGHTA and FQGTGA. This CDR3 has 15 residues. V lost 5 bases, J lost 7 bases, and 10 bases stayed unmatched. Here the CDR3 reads CASSPSGGYLNEQFF. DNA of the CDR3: TGTGCCAGCAGCCCGAGCGGGGGATATCTGAATGAGCAGTTCTTC.

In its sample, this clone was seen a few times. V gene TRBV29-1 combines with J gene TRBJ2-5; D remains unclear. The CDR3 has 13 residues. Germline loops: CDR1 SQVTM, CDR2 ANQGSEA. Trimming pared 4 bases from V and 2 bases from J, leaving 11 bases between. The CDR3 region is CSVGVRVQETQYF. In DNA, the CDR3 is TGCAGCGTTGGGGTTCGGGTGCAAGAGACCCAGTACTTC.

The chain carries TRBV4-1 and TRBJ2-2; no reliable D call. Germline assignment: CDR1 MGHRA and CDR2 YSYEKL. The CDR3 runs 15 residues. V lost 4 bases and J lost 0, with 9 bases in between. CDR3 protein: CASSPAIANTGELFF. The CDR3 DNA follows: TGCGCCAGCAGCCCCGCAATAGCGAACACCGGGGAGCTGTTTTTT.

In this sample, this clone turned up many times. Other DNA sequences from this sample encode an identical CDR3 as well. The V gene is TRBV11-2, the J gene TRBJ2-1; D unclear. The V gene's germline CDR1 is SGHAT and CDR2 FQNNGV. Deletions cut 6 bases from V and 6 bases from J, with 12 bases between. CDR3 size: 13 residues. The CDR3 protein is CASSLGGSNEQFF. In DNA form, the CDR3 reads TGTGCCAGCAGTTTGGGCGGCTCCAATGAGCAGTTCTTC.

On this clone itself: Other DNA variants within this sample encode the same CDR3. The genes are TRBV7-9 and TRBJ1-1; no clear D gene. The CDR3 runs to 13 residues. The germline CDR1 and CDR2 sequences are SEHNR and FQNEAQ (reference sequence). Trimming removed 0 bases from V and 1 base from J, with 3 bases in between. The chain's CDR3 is CASSLAWNTEAFF. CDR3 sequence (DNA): TGTGCCAGCAGCTTAGCGTGGAACACTGAAGCTTTCTTT.

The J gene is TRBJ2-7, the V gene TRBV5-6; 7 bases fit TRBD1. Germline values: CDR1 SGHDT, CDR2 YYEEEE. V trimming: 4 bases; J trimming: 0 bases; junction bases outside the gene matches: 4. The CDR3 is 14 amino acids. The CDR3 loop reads CASSQAGGSYEQYF. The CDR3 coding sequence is TGTGCCAGCAGCCAAGCAGGGGGCTCCTACGAGCAGTACTTC. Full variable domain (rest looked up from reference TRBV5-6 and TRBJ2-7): DAGVTQSPTHLIKTRGQQVTLRCSPKSGHDTVSWYQQALGQGPQFIFQYYEEEERQRGNFPDRFSGHQFPNYSSELNVNALLLGDSALYLCASSQAGGSYEQYFGPGTRLTVT.

The CDR3 is CASGRTGGHEQYF. The DNA for the CDR3 is TGTGCCAGCGGTAGGACAGGGGGACACGAGCAGTACTTC. The J gene is TRBJ2-7, the V gene TRBV6-1, with 10 bases lining up with TRBD1. CDR3 length: 13 amino acids. Germline V gene data show CDR1 as MNHNS and CDR2 as SASEGT. Trimming cost V 8 bases and J 5 bases; bases outside gene matches: 6.